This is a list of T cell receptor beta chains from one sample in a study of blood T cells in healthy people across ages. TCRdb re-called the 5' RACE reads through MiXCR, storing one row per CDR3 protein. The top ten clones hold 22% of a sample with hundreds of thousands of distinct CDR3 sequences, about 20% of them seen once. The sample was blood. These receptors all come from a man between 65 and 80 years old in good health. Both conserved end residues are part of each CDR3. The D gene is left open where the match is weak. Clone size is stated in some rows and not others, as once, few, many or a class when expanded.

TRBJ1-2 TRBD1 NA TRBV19 CASSVSQGALRGYTF TGTGCCAGTAGTGTCTCGCAGGGGGCACTTCGAGGCTACACCTTC
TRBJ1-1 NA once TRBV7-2 CASSKPNTEAFF TGTGCCAGCTCTAAGCCGAACACTGAAGCTTTCTTT
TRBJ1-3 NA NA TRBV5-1 CASSWEGTSGNTIYF TGCGCCAGCAGCTGGGAAGGGACCTCTGGAAACACCATATATTTT
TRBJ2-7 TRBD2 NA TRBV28 CASRRGGYEQYF TGTGCCAGCAGACGGGGGGGTTACGAGCAGTACTTC
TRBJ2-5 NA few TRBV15 CATSRDNRETQYF TGTGCCACCAGCAGAGATAATAGGGAGACCCAGTACTTC
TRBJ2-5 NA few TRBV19 CASSGTGRAQYF TGTGCCAGTAGTGGGACGGGAAGAGCCCAGTACTTC
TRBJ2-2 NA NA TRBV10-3 CAISEARRAANTGELFF TGTGCTATCAGTGAGGCTAGGCGGGCAGCGAACACCGGGGAGCTGTTTTTT
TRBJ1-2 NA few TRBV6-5 CASSAGLGYTF TGTGCCAGCAGTGCAGGGCTTGGCTACACCTTC
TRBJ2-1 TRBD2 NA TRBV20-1 CSARDSTSGANEQFF TGCAGTGCTAGAGATAGTACCAGCGGGGCCAATGAGCAGTTCTTC
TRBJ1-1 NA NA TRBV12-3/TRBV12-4 CASTLNRASRKAFF TGTGCCAGCACCTTAAACCGGGCCTCAAGGAAAGCTTTCTTT
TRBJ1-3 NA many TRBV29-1 CSVRVGSGNTIYF TGCAGCGTCCGTGTCGGCAGTGGAAACACCATATATTTT
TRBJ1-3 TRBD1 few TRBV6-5 CASHRGQSSGNTIYF TGTGCCAGCCACAGGGGGCAGTCCTCTGGAAACACCATATATTTT
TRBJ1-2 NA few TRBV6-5 CASRGADRTNYGYTF TGTGCCAGCAGGGGCGCCGACAGGACTAACTATGGCTACACCTTC
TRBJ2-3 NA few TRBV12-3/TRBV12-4 CASKISSRGGTDTQYF TGTGCCAGTAAAATAAGTTCCAGGGGTGGCACAGATACGCAGTATTTT
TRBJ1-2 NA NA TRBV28 CANAPGRANYGYTF TGTGCCAACGCCCCGGGACGTGCGAACTATGGCTACACCTTC
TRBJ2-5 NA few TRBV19 CASSPLIQETQYF TGTGCCTCTAGTCCTTTGATTCAAGAGACCCAGTACTTC
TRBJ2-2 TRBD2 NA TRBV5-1 CASSTGLAGGTGELFF TGCGCCAGCAGCACCGGACTAGCGGGGGGTACCGGGGAGCTGTTTTTT
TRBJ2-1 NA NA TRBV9 CASSAPKAGNEQFF TGTGCCAGCAGCGCCCCCAAAGCGGGCAATGAGCAGTTCTTC
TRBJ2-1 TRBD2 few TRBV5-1 CASSPGLAEAYNEQFF TGCGCCAGCAGCCCCGGACTAGCGGAGGCCTACAATGAGCAGTTCTTC
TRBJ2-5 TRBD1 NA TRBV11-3 CASSQGTVKETQYF TGTGCCAGCAGCCAAGGGACAGTTAAAGAGACCCAGTACTTC
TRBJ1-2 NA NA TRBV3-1 CASSQVRVGGYTF TGTGCCAGCAGCCAAGTAAGGGTCGGGGGCTACACCTTC
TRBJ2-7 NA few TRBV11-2 CASSLVRNGEQYF TGTGCCAGCAGCTTAGTGCGAAACGGGGAGCAGTACTTC
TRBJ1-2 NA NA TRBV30 CAWRQGGGLYGYTF TGTGCCTGGAGACAGGGAGGGGGTCTCTATGGCTACACCTTC
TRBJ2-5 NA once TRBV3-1 CASSLRADQDTQYF TGTGCCAGCAGCCTTAGGGCAGATCAAGACACCCAGTACTTC
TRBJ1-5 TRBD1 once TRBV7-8 CASSLMPGQGNQPQHF TGTGCCAGCAGCCTAATGCCGGGACAGGGTAATCAGCCCCAGCATTTT
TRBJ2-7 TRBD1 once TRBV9 CASSVDSGQGYEQYF TGTGCCAGCAGCGTAGATTCGGGACAGGGCTACGAGCAGTACTTC
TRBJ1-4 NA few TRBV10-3 CAISESTDTNEKLFF TGTGCCATCAGTGAGTCGACAGATACGAATGAAAAACTGTTTTTT
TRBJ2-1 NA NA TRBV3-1 CASSQESATQFF TGTGCCAGCAGCCAAGAGTCGGCTACTCAGTTCTTC
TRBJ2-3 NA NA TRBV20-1 CSARSPGAGFPDTQYF TGCAGTGCTAGATCCCCGGGGGCAGGGTTCCCAGATACGCAGTATTTT
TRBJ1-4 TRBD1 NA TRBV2 CASNTDRGNEKLFF TGTGCCAGCAACACTGACAGGGGGAATGAAAAACTGTTTTTT
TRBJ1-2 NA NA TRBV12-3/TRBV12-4 CASSLEGTVYGYIF TGTGCCAGCAGTTTAGAGGGGACTGTCTATGGCTACATCTTC
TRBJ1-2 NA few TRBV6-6 CATQQGRGYTF TGTGCCACGCAGCAGGGCAGGGGCTACACCTTC
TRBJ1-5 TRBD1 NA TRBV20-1 CSAPDRGEQPQHF TGCAGTGCACCGGACAGGGGAGAACAGCCCCAGCATTTT
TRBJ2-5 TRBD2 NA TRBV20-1 CSALAGGTHRETQYF TGCAGTGCTTTAGCGGGGGGGACCCACAGGGAGACCCAGTACTTC
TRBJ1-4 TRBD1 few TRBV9 CASSVWGTGTEKLFF TGTGCCAGCAGCGTTTGGGGGACAGGGACTGAAAAACTGTTTTTT
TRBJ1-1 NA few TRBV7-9 CASSPFSEANAFF TGTGCCAGCAGCCCCTTCTCCGAAGCGAACGCTTTCTTT
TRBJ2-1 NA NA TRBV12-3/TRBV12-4 CASSLGDTYNEQFF TGTGCCAGCAGTTTAGGGGACACCTACAATGAGCAGTTCTTC
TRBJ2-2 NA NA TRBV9 CATSVRATGELFF TGTGCCACCTCAGTTAGGGCCACCGGGGAGCTGTTTTTT
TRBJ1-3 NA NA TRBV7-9 CASKPTGEDGNTIYF TGTGCCAGCAAGCCCACAGGCGAAGATGGAAACACCATATATTTT
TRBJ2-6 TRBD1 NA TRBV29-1 CSVVQQGKSGANVLTF TGCAGCGTTGTACAACAGGGGAAGTCTGGGGCCAACGTCCTGACTTTC
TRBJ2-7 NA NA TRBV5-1 CASSARSEQYF TGCGCCAGCAGCGCCAGGTCCGAGCAGTACTTC
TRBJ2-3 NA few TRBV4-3 CASRPGLGFTDTQYF TGCGCCAGCCGACCCGGACTTGGATTCACAGATACGCAGTATTTT
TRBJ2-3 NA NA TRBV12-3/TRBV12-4 CASIPRKGPSTDAEYF TGTGCCAGCATCCCCCGTAAGGGACCGAGCACAGATGCGGAATATTTT
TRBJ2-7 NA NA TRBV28 CASSLWAGNLPYEQYF TGTGCCAGCAGTTTATGGGCGGGGAACCTTCCTTACGAGCAGTACTTC
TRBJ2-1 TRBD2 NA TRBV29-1 CSVDPGGRSENEQFF TGCAGCGTTGATCCAGGCGGGAGGAGTGAAAATGAGCAGTTCTTC
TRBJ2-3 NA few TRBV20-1 CSAPVDATDTQYF TGCAGTGCTCCCGTGGACGCCACAGATACGCAGTATTTT